Described below is a single T cell receptor (beta chain) sequence and its context. Generated by immunoSEQ multiplex PCR, the TCRdb table keeps only in-frame clones and is missing some. This table has about 70,000 clones, around 94% appearing once. The sample originates from a study of T cell changes during pregnancy in multiple sclerosis. The sequences come from peripheral blood, collected in the third trimester of pregnancy. The source of this sequence is a female donor with multiple sclerosis, enrolled in a pregnancy study.

CDR3 coding DNA: TGTGCCAGTAGCGGGACAGGGGGTTCCGGTAACTATGGCTACACCTTC. This sequence encodes CASSGTGGSGNYGYTF. The chain uses TRBV19 and TRBJ1-2, with TRBD1 matching over 11 bases. CDR3 length: 16 amino acids. Germline V gene sequence: CDR1 LNHDA, CDR2 SQIVND (reference sequence). V lost 6 bases, J lost 1 base, and 7 bases stayed unmatched.